This TCR beta chain was sequenced for a study of blood T cell repertoires in COVID-19. Study-level information: Sites across the United States, Italy and Spain contributed samples from acute and convalescent COVID-19.

There are 16 residues in the CDR3. Germline CDR1 SGHRS, CDR2 YFSETQ. V gave up 5 bases and J gave up 3 bases; unmatched junction bases: 9. As processed by the authors: Scientists estimated how many nucleated cells there were by amplifying reference gene primers. Assay used: immunoSEQ multiplex PCR; TCRdb lists only in-frame clones, some missing. The DNA gave D and trimming, while V, J and clone size come from that table. The table has some 78,000 clones, about nine tenths seen once. Sequencing was done on a sample of peripheral blood. The origin of this receptor is a man between 45 and 60 years old with active or convalescent COVID-19. The chain employs TRBV5-1 and TRBJ2-7; 12 bases align to TRBD2. CDR3 loop: CASSLLAGGSSYEQYF. The CDR3, as DNA: TGCGCCAGCAGTCTACTAGCGGGAGGATCAAGCTACGAGCAGTACTTC.